Below are 19 T cell receptor beta chains sequenced from a single sample in a study of blood T cell repertoires in COVID-19. Data came from immunoSEQ multiplex PCR; TCRdb stores just in-frame clones and leaves some out. The data hold 150,000 or so clones, with approximately 82% observed a single time. Sequenced material: peripheral blood. These receptors all stem from a woman between 45 and 60 years old in a cohort sampled during active or convalescent COVID-19.

This clone was detected a few times. The J gene is TRBJ1-5, the V gene TRBV6-1, with TRBD1 matching over 10 bases. CDR3 length: 18 residues. The junction had 9 bases not matched to a gene; V was cut back by 2 bases and J by 2 bases. Germline V lookup: CDR1 MNHNS, CDR2 SASEGT. The CDR3 sequence is CASSEFGTGDRGNQPQHF. Here the CDR3 DNA reads TGTGCCAGCAGTGAATTCGGGACAGGGGATAGGGGCAATCAGCCCCAGCATTTT.

The V call is TRBV9, the J call TRBJ2-1; 8 nucleotides match TRBD2. From germline, CDR1 is SGDLS and CDR2 YYNGEE. The CDR3 contains 16 residues. J lost 7 bases, V lost 4 bases, and 13 bases had no gene match. CDR3 nucleotide sequence: TGTGCCAGCAGCCCCCCCTCCCTAGCGGGTTCTAATGAGCAGTTCTTC. Translated, it gives CASSPPSLAGSNEQFF.

The rearrangement links TRBV18 to TRBJ2-2, with TRBD2 matching over 10 bases. The CDR3 covers 19 residues. The trim removed 2 bases at V and 0 bases at J, leaving 9 bases unmatched. The germline gives CDR1 KGHSH, CDR2 LQKENI. The CDR3 spells CASSPRLAGDFANTGELFF. The CDR3 DNA sequence: TGTGCCAGCTCACCAAGGCTAGCGGGGGACTTCGCGAACACCGGGGAGCTGTTTTTT.

V is TRBV10-1 and J is TRBJ2-7; D gene unclear. Trimming removed 3 bases from V and 6 bases from J, with 12 bases in between. The CDR3 extends over 13 amino acids. Per germline, CDR1 WNHNN and CDR2 SYGVQD (reference sequence). The DNA of the CDR3 is TGCGCCAGCAGTGAACGAGAGAACGGCGAGCAGTACTTC. It translates to CASSERENGEQYF.

The CDR3 here is CASSLGGGLTDTQYF. CDR3 nucleotide sequence: TGTGCCAGCAGTTTAGGCGGGGGGTTGACAGATACGCAGTATTTT. The gene calls are TRBV27 and TRBJ2-3; 8 bases agree with TRBD2. Germline CDR1 MNHEY, CDR2 SMNVEV (reference sequence). CDR3 length equals 15 residues. After removal of 2 bases from V and 3 bases from J, the junction contained 4 bases not matched to a gene.

The chain combines TRBV7-9 with TRBJ2-2; 7 positions agree with TRBD1. Trimming cost V 4 bases and J 5 bases; bases outside gene matches: 7. Germline CDR1 is SEHNR and CDR2 is FQNEAQ (reference sequence). The CDR3 length is 15 residues. CDR3 DNA sequence: TGTGCCAGCAGCTCAAGCCACAGGGGTACCGGGGAGCTGTTTTTT. Protein product: CASSSSHRGTGELFF.

This chain joins TRBV7-6 and TRBJ1-2, with a possible D match to TRBD1 (5 bases). Trimming stripped 11 bases from V and 0 bases from J, with 10 bases between. The length of the CDR3 is 12 residues. The germline V gene has CDR1 SGHVS and CDR2 FNYEAQ. CDR3 in DNA: TGTGCCGTCCCGGGGGCTAACTATGGCTACACCTTC. It specifies CAVPGANYGYTF.

The chain recombines TRBV7-3 with TRBJ2-1; the match to TRBD2 covers 11 bases. The CDR3 is 14 amino acids. V dropped 5 bases and J dropped 8; count of bases not matched to a gene: 5. Per germline, CDR1 SGHTA and CDR2 FQGTGA. CDR3 bases: TGTGCCAGCAGCATAGCGGGGGGGCGCGATGAGCAGTTCTTC. Protein sequence: CASSIAGGRDEQFF.

V is TRBV5-4 and J is TRBJ1-1; D might be TRBD1 (5 bases). V gave up 4 bases and J gave up 5 bases, with 24 bases separating them. CDR3 length: 17 residues. In germline, CDR1 is SGHNT, CDR2 YYREEE (reference sequence). The CDR3 is CASSPGGHRGSRTEAFF. DNA of the CDR3: TGTGCCAGCAGCCCAGGCGGACATCGTGGGTCCAGGACTGAAGCTTTCTTT.

This clone has only a few counts. The chain has TRBV30 and TRBJ2-1, with 11 positions matching TRBD2. Germline CDR1 and CDR2: GTSNPN and SVGIG (reference sequence). J gave up 0 bases and V 0 bases, and 13 bases lay outside the gene matches. The length of the CDR3 is 20 residues. The CDR3 loop is CAWSVLSLAGGESSYNEQFF. The CDR3 DNA sequence: TGTGCCTGGAGTGTACTTTCGCTAGCGGGGGGCGAGAGCTCCTACAATGAGCAGTTCTTC.

V is TRBV5-6 and J is TRBJ2-7, with a possible D match to TRBD2 (5 bases). The CDR3 extends over 14 amino acids. CDR1 and CDR2 from the germline V gene are SGHDT and YYEEEE. V lost 2 bases to trimming and J lost 7 bases, with 16 bases between them. In nucleotides, the CDR3 is TGTGCCAGCAGCTTTAGGACTCCACCGCTGGAGCAGTACTTC. It yields the protein CASSFRTPPLEQYF.

The rearrangement joins TRBV6-5 to TRBJ1-1; 9 bases fit TRBD1. This CDR3 is built from 15 residues. From germline, CDR1 is MNHEY and CDR2 SVGAGI. J was trimmed by 3 bases and V by 8 bases; bases with no gene match: 10. The CDR3 reads CASRGQGKGHTEAFF. The CDR3 coding sequence is TGTGCCAGCCGAGGACAGGGGAAGGGGCACACTGAAGCTTTCTTT.

The V gene is TRBV5-1, the J gene TRBJ2-7; perhaps TRBD2 as D (5 bases). The germline gives CDR1 SGHRS, CDR2 YFSETQ. The ends were cut back, 6 bases at V and 4 bases at J, with 14 bases in the middle. The CDR3 is made up of 13 amino acids. The CDR3 loop is CASNGGSEYEQYF. The CDR3 DNA reads as TGCGCCAGCAATGGCGGGTCGGAATACGAGCAGTACTTC.

The chain carries TRBV4-1 and TRBJ1-6; the match to TRBD1 covers 8 bases. CDR1 and CDR2 from the germline V gene are MGHRA and YSYEKL. V gave up 4 bases and J gave up 7 bases; unmatched junction bases: 9. The CDR3 contains 16 residues. CDR3 in amino acids: CASSPRTGLINSPLHF. CDR3 bases: TGCGCCAGCAGCCCTCGGACAGGGTTAATAAATTCACCCCTCCACTTT.

The rearrangement links TRBV7-2 to TRBJ1-5; perhaps TRBD1 as D (5 bases). Germline V gene lookup returns CDR1 SGHTA and CDR2 FQGNSA. This CDR3 contains 18 residues. V lost 2 bases, J lost 1 base, and 18 bases lay in between. CDR3 loop: CASSLRTGAGGSNQPQHF. The CDR3 DNA sequence: TGTGCCAGCAGCTTACGGACCGGGGCCGGGGGAAGCAATCAGCCCCAGCATTTT.

V is TRBV6-2 or TRBV6-3 and J is TRBJ2-3, with D hard to call. The CDR3 is made up of 14 amino acids. V was trimmed by 2 bases and J by 4 bases, leaving 10 bases between them. Germline values: CDR1 MNHEY, CDR2 SVGEGT. In nucleotides, the CDR3 is TGTGCCAGCAGTTACCTCAGCGAGGCAGATACGCAGTATTTT. Translation: CASSYLSEADTQYF.

This clone was seen just once. The chain combines TRBV6-2 or TRBV6-3 with TRBJ1-6; the D gene is possibly TRBD1 (6 bases). Germline values: CDR1 MNHEY, CDR2 SVGEGT. This CDR3 is 14 amino acids long. V lost 3 bases and J 10 bases, leaving 13 bases between the germline ends. This CDR3 is CASSYIGGASPLHF. Here the CDR3 DNA reads TGTGCCAGCAGTTATATTGGGGGGGCCTCACCCCTCCACTTT.

V usage is TRBV7-2 and J usage is TRBJ1-5; no firm D call. The V gene lost 2 bases and the J gene lost 1 base, with 9 bases spanning the gap. Germline loops: CDR1 SGHTA, CDR2 FQGNSA. The length of the CDR3 is 15 residues. CDR3 residues: CASSLMRRSNQPQHF. The CDR3 DNA follows: TGTGCCAGCAGCTTAATGCGCCGAAGCAATCAGCCCCAGCATTTT.

The rearrangement links TRBV27 to TRBJ2-1, with 7 bases that match TRBD1. The length of the CDR3 is 14 residues. V dropped 4 bases and J dropped 4; count of bases not matched to a gene: 4. The germline V gene has CDR1 MNHEY and CDR2 SMNVEV (reference sequence). CDR3 sequence: CASSWGQTYNEQFF. The CDR3 DNA is TGTGCCAGCAGTTGGGGACAGACGTACAATGAGCAGTTCTTC.